Each of the 25 T cell receptor beta chains below was sequenced from the same sample in a study of T cells in Graves' hyperthyroidism and ophthalmopathy (dated by TCRdb to between 2019 and 2020). The method was multiplex PCR. The data were produced on an Illumina HiSeq 2000. The TCR beta CDR3 regions were amplified from the RNA transcripts. The TCR CDR3 was subjected to a first round of RT-PCR using the HTBI primer set and the Qiagen OneStep RT-PCR kit. TCRdb took the public reads, trimmed them with fastp at Q25, ran MiXCR for clone calling and kept in-frame beta chains. One record per CDR3 amino acid sequence lists the most common genes and DNA. The table for this sample lists approximately 530,000 distinct CDR3 sequences; approximately 16% of them were counted only once. Of the sample, around 19% is held by the ten largest clones. Sequenced: blood. The receptors were gathered from a woman aged 18-29 years with Graves' hyperthyroidism.

The V call is TRBV10-2, the J call TRBJ2-1; the match to TRBD2 covers 10 bases. The CDR3 is made up of 16 amino acids. The trim removed 3 bases at V and 8 bases at J, leaving 10 bases unmatched. Germline-derived CDR1 and CDR2 are WSHSY and SAAADI. The CDR3 loop reads CASSEGSGGVWDEQFF. CDR3 bases: TGCGCCAGCAGTGAAGGGAGCGGGGGGGTGTGGGATGAGCAGTTCTTC.

This clonotype was counted at least ten times. This chain joins TRBV27 and TRBJ2-3; TRBD2 might be the D (6 bases). Germline loops: CDR1 MNHEY, CDR2 SMNVEV (reference sequence). Deletions cut 3 bases from V and 2 bases from J, with 12 bases between. This CDR3 is built from 15 residues. CDR3 sequence reads: CASSFFGGITDTQYF. The CDR3 DNA reads TGTGCCAGCAGTTTCTTCGGGGGTATCACAGATACGCAGTATTTT.

The V call is TRBV12-3 or TRBV12-4, the J call TRBJ2-7; TRBD1 is a possible D gene (5 bases). V was shortened by 0 bases and J by 0 bases, with 12 bases between the two germline ends. CDR3 length equals 16 residues. CDR3 region: CASSLALAGISYEQYF. The CDR3 DNA sequence: TGTGCCAGCAGTTTAGCGCTTGCAGGGATCTCCTACGAGCAGTACTTC.

The V call is TRBV12-3 or TRBV12-4, the J call TRBJ2-3; 7 bases are a match to TRBD2. The CDR3 has 16 amino acids. V gave up 6 bases and J gave up 2 bases; unmatched junction bases: 11. The CDR3 region is CASSPGRGVLTDTQYF. CDR3 DNA sequence: TGTGCCAGCAGCCCGGGCCGGGGGGTGCTCACAGATACGCAGTATTTT.

The chain couples TRBV2 to TRBJ1-4; D is possibly TRBD1 (5 bases). Germline values: CDR1 SNHLY, CDR2 FYNNEI. The CDR3 consists of 13 residues. The V end was cut by 7 bases, the J end by 4 bases, with 10 bases between. DNA for the CDR3: TGTGCCAGCAAAAGGGACCTTAATGAAAAACTGTTTTTT. Its translation is CASKRDLNEKLFF.

The chain is built from TRBV20-1 and TRBJ2-7, with D possibly matching TRBD2 (6 bases). Trimming stripped 1 base from V and 4 bases from J, with 17 bases between. Germline CDR1 reads DFQATT; CDR2 reads SNEGSKA (reference sequence). The CDR3 length is 15 residues. The DNA for the CDR3 is TGCAGTGCTAGAGTGTCGGGAGCCGGAGTTTACGAGCAGTACTTC. This sequence encodes CSARVSGAGVYEQYF.

The chain is built from TRBV20-1 and TRBJ1-5, with D maybe TRBD1 (6 bases). CDR1 and CDR2 (germline): DFQATT, SNEGSKA (reference sequence). V lost 6 bases and J 4 bases, leaving 16 bases between the germline ends. The CDR3 loop spans 14 amino acids. CDR3: CSAPDSLRNQPQHF. The CDR3 coding sequence is TGCAGTGCGCCGGACAGCCTGAGGAATCAGCCCCAGCATTTT.

This chain joins TRBV12-3 or TRBV12-4 and TRBJ2-3; D unresolved. The CDR3 consists of 11 residues. V lost 3 bases and J 7 bases, leaving 5 bases between the germline ends. The CDR3 here is CASSFTYTQYF. The CDR3 DNA is TGTGCCAGCAGTTTTACCTATACGCAGTATTTT.

This clonotype was recorded at least ten times. V is TRBV18 and J is TRBJ2-1; no reliable D call. V lost 4 bases to trimming and J lost 0 bases, with 10 bases between them. Germline loops: CDR1 KGHSH, CDR2 LQKENI. The CDR3 runs 15 residues. The CDR3 here is CASSRAGDSYNEQFF. The DNA of the CDR3 is TGTGCCAGCTCACGGGCTGGCGACTCCTACAATGAGCAGTTCTTC.

This clonotype was detected many times. V is TRBV3-1 and J is TRBJ2-7; 7 bases agree with TRBD1. Trimming cost V 0 bases and J 2 bases; bases outside gene matches: 13. The germline V gene has CDR1 LGHDT and CDR2 YNNKEL (reference sequence). CDR3 length: 18 amino acids. The CDR3 nucleotides read TGTGCCAGCAGCCAAGAGCCAAGGTCCCGGGACAGCACCTACGAGCAGTACTTC. Its protein is CASSQEPRSRDSTYEQYF.

This clonotype was recorded many times. J is TRBJ1-1 and V is TRBV2, with D possibly TRBD1 on 5 matching bases. This CDR3 region has 13 residues. Germline-derived CDR1 and CDR2 are SNHLY and FYNNEI. Trimming took 4 bases from V and 4 from J, leaving 10 bases between them. CDR3 amino acids: CASSGGWGTEAFF. CDR3 DNA sequence: TGTGCCAGCAGTGGGGGGTGGGGCACTGAAGCTTTCTTT.

This clonotype was seen only a few times. V and J are TRBV29-1 and TRBJ2-1, with 7 nucleotides matching TRBD2. CDR1 and CDR2 from the germline V gene are SQVTM and ANQGSEA. Trimming cost V 2 bases and J 2 bases; bases outside gene matches: 0. The CDR3 spans 13 residues. DNA of the CDR3: TGCAGCGTTGAACTAGCGGCCTACAATGAGCAGTTCTTC. Its protein is CSVELAAYNEQFF.

This clonotype was detected many times. The rearrangement uses TRBV30 and TRBJ1-5; 11 positions match TRBD1. The V and J ends lost 5 bases and 2 bases, in that order; junction bases with no gene match: 8. From germline, CDR1 is GTSNPN and CDR2 SVGIG (reference sequence). This CDR3 has 16 amino acids. Written as DNA, the CDR3 is TGTGCCTGGCGAGGACAGGGGGCGCAGGGCAATCAGCCCCAGCATTTT. Encoded protein: CAWRGQGAQGNQPQHF. The full variable domain, rest sourced from reference TRBV30 and TRBJ1-5, is SQTIHQWPATLVQPVGSPLSLECTVEGTSNPNLYWYRQAAGRGLQLLFYSVGIGQISSEVPQNLSASRPQDRQFILSSKKLLLSDSGFYLCAWRGQGAQGNQPQHFGDGTRLSIL.

Concerning this clonotype itself: This may arise from a read error, as a much more abundant clone is one base away. In DNA form, the CDR3 reads TGTGCCAGCAGCCAAGAGCCACGGTCAGGGGCGTATGGCTACACCTTC. Its translation: CASSQEPRSGAYGYTF. This chain links TRBV3-1 with TRBJ1-2, with TRBD1 as a possible D gene (6 bases). Deletions cut 0 bases from V and 5 bases from J, with 16 bases between. The CDR3 spans 16 residues. Germline-derived CDR1 and CDR2 are LGHDT and YNNKEL (reference sequence).

This clonotype came up many times. The chain couples TRBV5-1 to TRBJ2-7, with 10 bases identical to TRBD1. The CDR3 runs 15 residues. Germline V CDR1 and CDR2: SGHRS, YFSETQ. Losses at the gene ends were 4 bases for V and 2 bases for J; bases not matched to a gene: 6. CDR3 DNA sequence: TGCGCCAGCAGCAACCGGGACAGGGGAGCCTACGAGCAGTACTTC. It is translated as CASSNRDRGAYEQYF.

In this sample, this clonotype turned up a few times. The chain recombines TRBV27 with TRBJ2-3, with 8 bases aligning to TRBD2. CDR1 is MNHEY and CDR2 is SMNVEV in the germline V gene (reference sequence). The ends lost 0 bases at V and 2 bases at J; junction bases unmatched: 7. The CDR3 is made up of 17 amino acids. The CDR3 here is CASSLSRGTSPTDTQYF. CDR3 in DNA: TGTGCCAGCAGTTTATCGAGGGGGACTAGTCCCACAGATACGCAGTATTTT.

The chain's CDR3 is CASSRGAANTGELFF. DNA for the CDR3: TGTGCCAGCAGCCGGGGTGCGGCGAACACCGGGGAGCTGTTTTTT. This rearrangement joins TRBV11-1 to TRBJ2-2; tentative D call: TRBD2 (5 bases). This CDR3 region has 15 residues. CDR1 SGHAT and CDR2 FQDESV come from the germline V gene (reference sequence). Trimming left V 5 bases short and J 0 bases short, with 10 bases between.

This clonotype was recorded many times. The chain links TRBV7-9 to TRBJ2-1; 8 bases are a match to TRBD2. The V and J ends lost 3 bases and 9 bases, in that order; junction bases with no gene match: 16. CDR1 SEHNR and CDR2 FQNEAQ come from the germline V gene (reference sequence). This CDR3 region has 17 residues. CDR3 in amino acids: CASSFRKLAVGTSEQFF. The CDR3 DNA reads TGTGCCAGCAGCTTCCGAAAACTAGCGGTGGGTACTAGTGAGCAGTTCTTC.

The chain combines TRBV29-1 with TRBJ2-5, with D possibly being TRBD1 or TRBD2 (5 bases each). With 6 bases removed from V and 2 bases from J, the gap between germline ends came to 13 bases. In germline, CDR1 is SQVTM, CDR2 ANQGSEA. This CDR3 comprises 13 residues. The CDR3 DNA is TGCAGCGTATCTCGGGACGTTCAAGAGACCCAGTACTTC. It translates to CSVSRDVQETQYF.

The gene calls are TRBV4-3 and TRBJ1-1; a possible D gene is TRBD1 (6 bases). Germline CDR1 LGHNA, CDR2 YSLEER. Trimming left V 0 bases short and J 4 bases short, with 15 bases between. CDR3 length: 16 residues. The CDR3 reads CASSQEVTGLGTEAFF. The CDR3, as DNA: TGCGCCAGCAGCCAAGAGGTCACAGGGCTGGGCACTGAAGCTTTCTTT.

This clonotype was counted ten times or more. The chain couples TRBV2 to TRBJ1-3; D gene unclear. Germline CDR1 SNHLY, CDR2 FYNNEI. This CDR3 spans 12 amino acids. V was cut by 7 bases and J by 4 bases, with 8 bases left in between. CDR3 residues: CASTETGNTIYF. CDR3 nucleotides: TGTGCCAGCACGGAGACGGGAAACACCATATATTTT.

This clonotype was observed many times. The chain carries TRBV6-1 and TRBJ1-1; possible D gene TRBD1, 5 bases. There are 13 residues in the CDR3. The ends were cut back, 5 bases at V and 3 bases at J, with 10 bases in the middle. Germline V lookup: CDR1 MNHNS, CDR2 SASEGT. The CDR3 protein is CASSYGADTEAFF. The DNA of the CDR3 is TGTGCCAGCAGTTATGGGGCGGACACTGAAGCTTTCTTT.

CDR3: CASSATTDTQYF. The CDR3 DNA reads TGTGCCAGCAGTGCGACCACAGATACGCAGTATTTT. This rearrangement joins TRBV2 to TRBJ2-3; D ambiguous. In germline, CDR1 is SNHLY, CDR2 FYNNEI. With 4 bases removed from V and 2 bases from J, the gap between germline ends came to 4 bases. CDR3 length equals 12 residues. The whole variable domain, filled in from reference TRBV2 and TRBJ2-3, reads EPEVTQTPSHQVTQMGQEVILRCVPISNHLYFYWYRQILGQKVEFLVSFYNNEISEKSEIFDDQFSVERPDGSNFTLKIRSTKLEDSAMYFCASSATTDTQYFGPGTRLTVL.

This clonotype appeared a few times. J is TRBJ2-3 and V is TRBV24-1; 7 bases agree with TRBD1. Trimming cost V 3 bases and J 0 bases; bases outside gene matches: 5. The CDR3 extends over 16 amino acids. From germline, CDR1 is KGHDR and CDR2 SFDVKD. The chain's CDR3 is CATSDRTGPSTDTQYF. DNA for the CDR3: TGTGCCACCAGTGATCGGACAGGCCCAAGCACAGATACGCAGTATTTT.

A remark on this clonotype: A much larger clone lies a single base off, so this may be a read error. This chain links TRBV7-9 with TRBJ1-1, with D hard to call. Germline CDR1 and CDR2: SEHNR and FQNEAQ (reference sequence). Trimming shortened V by 0 bases and J by 5 bases, and 7 bases separated the two germline ends. The CDR3 has 13 amino acids. The CDR3 reads CASSLATGTEAFF. CDR3 nucleotide sequence: TGTGCCAGCAGCTTAGCCACGGGAACTGAAGCTTTCTTT.